This entry lists 32 T cell receptor beta chains sequenced from one sample in a study of T cell changes during pregnancy in multiple sclerosis. The method was immunoSEQ multiplex PCR; TCRdb's version includes in-frame clones alone and lacks a portion of them. The sample lists approximately 96,000 clones; just over 90% were seen once. Material: peripheral blood, obtained after pregnancy. Receptors were obtained from a female donor in good health, enrolled as a control in a pregnancy study.

The chain carries TRBV30 and TRBJ1-5, with D possibly TRBD1 on 6 matching bases. Germline-derived CDR1 and CDR2 are GTSNPN and SVGIG (reference sequence). Between the trimmed V and J ends, which lost 0 bases and 6 bases, there was a span of 9 bases. The CDR3 covers 13 residues. The CDR3 is CAWSVQGTQPQHF. CDR3 DNA: TGTGCCTGGAGTGTACAGGGTACTCAGCCCCAGCATTTT.

The chain uses TRBV7-9 and TRBJ2-5, with D perhaps matching TRBD2 (6 bases). The CDR3 is made up of 15 amino acids. CDR1 is SEHNR, CDR2 FQNEAQ, per germline (reference sequence). V lost 5 bases, J lost 1 base, and 14 bases lay in between. CDR3 loop: CASSRTGLVQETQYF. CDR3 nucleotide sequence: TGTGCCAGCAGCCGCACGGGACTGGTCCAAGAGACCCAGTACTTC.

V usage is TRBV6-4 and J usage is TRBJ2-1; 10 bases align to TRBD2. This CDR3 region has 15 residues. V gave up 6 bases and J gave up 8 bases; unmatched junction bases: 10. The germline V gene encodes CDR1 MRHNA and CDR2 SNTAGT. The CDR3 protein is CASSVLAGEGHEQFF. The CDR3 DNA sequence: TGTGCCAGCAGCGTTCTAGCGGGGGAAGGGCATGAGCAGTTCTTC.

The table lists this clone with a count of one. Other DNA sequences in this sample translate to the same CDR3. This chain uses TRBV19 with TRBJ1-2; the match to TRBD1 covers 8 bases. J gave up 8 bases and V 3 bases, and 5 bases lay outside the gene matches. The CDR3 spans 13 residues. CDR1 and CDR2 (germline): LNHDA, SQIVND (reference sequence). The CDR3 DNA sequence: TGTGCCAGTAGTATCGACAGGGGTGGAGGCTACACCTTC. Its protein is CASSIDRGGGYTF.

The V gene is TRBV29-1, the J gene TRBJ2-1; 10 nucleotides line up with TRBD2. This CDR3 spans 13 amino acids. The germline gives CDR1 SQVTM, CDR2 ANQGSEA. The V and J ends lost 4 bases and 8 bases, in that order; junction bases with no gene match: 5. DNA for the CDR3: TGCAGCGTTGCTCCCCTAGCGGGAGATGAGCAGTTCTTC. This translates into CSVAPLAGDEQFF.

This chain links TRBV7-9 with TRBJ1-1; D is unclear. Germline CDR1 is SEHNR and CDR2 is FQNEAQ (reference sequence). The length of the CDR3 is 14 residues. Trimming shortened V by 2 bases and J by 0 bases, and 7 bases separated the two germline ends. The CDR3 region is CASSLREVNTEAFF. The CDR3 coding sequence is TGTGCCAGCAGCTTAAGGGAGGTGAACACTGAAGCTTTCTTT.

The rearrangement uses TRBV14 and TRBJ1-2; weak D call: TRBD1 (5 bases). Germline loops: CDR1 SGHDN, CDR2 FVKESK. The CDR3 totals 13 residues. Trimming stripped 4 bases from V and 2 bases from J, with 8 bases between. The CDR3 protein is CASSPGGNYGYTF. CDR3 coding DNA: TGTGCCAGCAGCCCGGGGGGGAACTATGGCTACACCTTC.

This rearrangement joins TRBV19 to TRBJ2-1; a weak D match, TRBD2 (5 bases). CDR1 and CDR2 (germline): LNHDA, SQIVND (reference sequence). V dropped 4 bases and J dropped 5 bases, with 9 bases sitting between them. The CDR3 spans 13 residues. CDR3 in DNA: TGTGCCAGTAGTAACGGGGTACACAATGAGCAGTTCTTC. Protein sequence: CASSNGVHNEQFF.

This clone was recorded only once. This chain connects TRBV4-1 to TRBJ1-2, with a tentative D call TRBD1 (5 bases). Trimming removed 0 bases at V and 4 bases at J, with 18 bases between. Germline CDR1 reads MGHRA; CDR2 reads YSYEKL. There are 17 residues in the CDR3. The CDR3 protein is CASSQDPGGEYGYGYTF. The CDR3 region has the DNA TGCGCCAGCAGCCAAGATCCGGGGGGGGAGTATGGCTATGGCTACACCTTC.

The chain employs TRBV7-2 and TRBJ1-6; no definite D call. The germline V gene has CDR1 SGHTA and CDR2 FQGNSA. Trimming took off 2 bases at V and 14 bases at J, with 16 bases between the two ends. This CDR3 region has 14 residues. The CDR3 spells CASSLNGGGRALHF. The DNA of the CDR3 is TGTGCCAGCAGCTTAAACGGAGGCGGGAGGGCCCTCCACTTT.

The rearrangement links TRBV28 to TRBJ1-2, with D hard to call. The germline V and J ends were trimmed by 4 bases and 1 base, with 10 bases remaining between them. The germline V gene has CDR1 MDHEN and CDR2 SYDVKM. This CDR3 comprises 14 residues. CDR3 in amino acids: CASSSQTFNYGYTF. The CDR3 DNA reads as TGTGCCAGCAGTTCACAAACGTTTAACTATGGCTACACCTTC.

This chain connects TRBV30 to TRBJ1-2; tentative D call: TRBD1 (5 bases). CDR3 size: 15 residues. The V and J ends lost 2 bases and 2 bases respectively, with 15 bases between them. Germline CDR1 reads GTSNPN; CDR2 reads SVGIG (reference sequence). The CDR3 bases are TGTGCCTGGAGTACCGCCTTCGGGGGAAACTATGGCTACACCTTC. The encoded protein is CAWSTAFGGNYGYTF.

Of note for this clone: One junction end disagrees with the germline gene, perhaps due to a read error. CDR3 in DNA: TGTGCCAGCAGCCCGCCGGGACAGAAGAACTTC. Amino acid sequence: CASSPPGQKNF. The chain has TRBV6-5 and TRBJ2-7; 7 bases are shared with TRBD1. Germline V gene sequence: CDR1 MNHEY, CDR2 SVGAGI. This CDR3 region has 11 residues.

The chain has TRBV7-9 and TRBJ1-2, with D unclear. The CDR3 covers 17 residues. Germline CDR1 reads SEHNR; CDR2 reads FQNEAQ (reference sequence). Trimming cost V 3 bases and J 5 bases, with 22 bases left between them. The CDR3 here is CASSFRIGGGLEYGYTF. The CDR3 DNA is TGTGCCAGCAGCTTTCGGATTGGTGGAGGACTCGAGTATGGCTACACCTTC.

J is TRBJ1-1 and V is TRBV19, with D tentatively TRBD1 (5 bases). The ends were cut back, 3 bases at V and 5 bases at J, with 10 bases in the middle. CDR3 length: 13 residues. Germline CDR1 reads LNHDA; CDR2 reads SQIVND (reference sequence). The CDR3 nucleotides are TGTGCCAGTAGTATTTTGGGGGGAACTGAAGCTTTCTTT. Translated, it gives CASSILGGTEAFF.

This clone was seen repeatedly, ten times or more. CDR3: CSGDGYTF. The DNA of the CDR3 is TGCAGTGGAGATGGCTACACCTTC. The chain combines TRBV20-1 with TRBJ1-2; D ambiguous. V lost 7 bases to trimming and J lost 6 bases, with 3 bases between them. From germline, CDR1 is DFQATT and CDR2 SNEGSKA (reference sequence). The CDR3 length is 8 residues.

The rearrangement joins TRBV28 to TRBJ2-5; 7 positions match TRBD2. V was pared by 3 bases and J by 0 bases, with 7 bases of the junction left unmatched. Germline V CDR1 and CDR2: MDHEN, SYDVKM. The CDR3 sequence is 16 residues long. The DNA for the CDR3 is TGTGCCAGCAGTTTTGAGCTAGCGGTCGACCAAGAGACCCAGTACTTC. It translates to CASSFELAVDQETQYF.

This sequence joins TRBV2 and TRBJ1-2; D uncertain. The CDR3 extends over 12 amino acids. V gave up 6 bases and J gave up 3 bases, with 8 bases separating them. Germline CDR1 and CDR2: SNHLY and FYNNEI. CDR3 DNA: TGTGCCAGCAGAGCAGGTTACTATGGCTACACCTTC. Its translation is CASRAGYYGYTF.

This chain connects TRBV6-5 to TRBJ2-1; 10 nucleotides align to TRBD2. The CDR3 extends over 15 amino acids. CDR1 and CDR2 (germline): MNHEY, SVGAGI. Trimming cost V 6 bases and J 10 bases; bases outside gene matches: 12. CDR3 nucleotides: TGTGCCAGCAGCCAGGCGGTAGCGGGAGGACGGGAGCAGTTCTTC. Protein product: CASSQAVAGGREQFF.

The chain is built from TRBV5-4 and TRBJ2-4; 9 bases fit TRBD1. Germline-derived CDR1 and CDR2 are SGHNT and YYREEE (reference sequence). With V trimmed by 3 bases and J by 11 bases, 9 bases remained unmatched. CDR3 length equals 14 residues. Here the CDR3 reads CASSSAGTGNVQYF. The DNA for the CDR3 is TGTGCCAGCAGCTCGGCCGGGACAGGGAACGTTCAGTACTTC.

This rearrangement joins TRBV5-1 to TRBJ2-5; 8 bases line up with TRBD1. The V and J ends lost 4 bases and 7 bases, in that order; junction bases with no gene match: 9. Germline V CDR1 and CDR2: SGHRS, YFSETQ. The CDR3 has 14 amino acids. The DNA for the CDR3 is TGCGCCAGCAGCACGGGACAGGCCGGAGGGACCCAGTACTTC. As protein: CASSTGQAGGTQYF.

The chain uses TRBV29-1 and TRBJ2-1; 7 bases agree with TRBD2. The trim removed 5 bases at V and 1 base at J, leaving 5 bases unmatched. Per the germline V gene, CDR1 is SQVTM and CDR2 is ANQGSEA. CDR3 length: 14 residues. The CDR3 DNA follows: TGCAGCGTTATGCGGGAGCGTTCCTACAATGAGCAGTTCTTC. Residues: CSVMRERSYNEQFF.

The V call is TRBV7-9, the J call TRBJ1-3, with TRBD1 matching 7 bases. Germline trimming cut 0 bases from V and 3 bases from J; bases unmatched to any gene: 5. Germline CDR1 SEHNR, CDR2 FQNEAQ (reference sequence). This CDR3 region has 16 residues. Here the CDR3 DNA reads TGTGCCAGCAGCTTAGCCAGCGACAGGGTTGGAAACACCATATATTTT. Encoded protein: CASSLASDRVGNTIYF.

This rearrangement joins TRBV7-8 to TRBJ1-1; 10 bases are shared with TRBD1. The J segment lost 2 bases and the V segment lost 5 bases, leaving 8 bases of the junction unmatched. The CDR3 spans 16 residues. CDR1 and CDR2 (germline): SGHVS, FQNEAQ. The CDR3 sequence is CASSRGQGRPNTEAFF. The CDR3 DNA sequence: TGTGCCAGCAGCCGGGGACAGGGGAGACCCAACACTGAAGCTTTCTTT.

The V gene is TRBV5-1, the J gene TRBJ2-3; 9 nucleotides agree with TRBD2. Per germline, CDR1 SGHRS and CDR2 YFSETQ. There are 17 residues in the CDR3. The V gene end was trimmed by 0 bases and the J gene end by 3 bases; junction bases not matched to a gene: 8. The CDR3 protein is CASSLEGSGRVTDTQYF. CDR3 nucleotides: TGCGCCAGCAGCTTGGAAGGTAGCGGGAGAGTAACAGATACGCAGTATTTT.

This clone was found a few times. The sample contains more than one DNA sequence encoding this CDR3. The chain combines TRBV11-2 with TRBJ1-1; tentatively, D is TRBD1 (5 bases). The CDR3 is 13 amino acids. Trimming took 4 bases from V and 1 from J, leaving 7 bases between them. The germline V gene has CDR1 SGHAT and CDR2 FQNNGV. DNA for the CDR3: TGTGCCAGCAGCTCCCAGGGGAACACTGAAGCTTTCTTT. Translating gives CASSSQGNTEAFF. The full variable domain, rest sourced from reference TRBV11-2 and TRBJ1-1, is EAGVAQSPRYKIIEKRQSVAFWCNPISGHATLYWYQQILGQGPKLLIQFQNNGVVDDSQLPKDRFSAERLKGVDSTLKIQPAKLEDSAVYLCASSSQGNTEAFFGQGTRLTVV.

CDR3 DNA: TGTGCCAGCAGCTTGGGTTCTGAGACCCAGTACTTC. It specifies CASSLGSETQYF. This sequence joins TRBV5-4 and TRBJ2-5; no clear D. V lost 0 bases to trimming and J lost 5 bases, with 5 bases between them. Germline V gives CDR1 SGHNT, CDR2 YYREEE (reference sequence). This CDR3 spans 12 amino acids.

The chain uses TRBV13 and TRBJ2-6; maybe TRBD2 (5 bases). Germline-derived CDR1 and CDR2 are PRHDT and FYEKMQ (reference sequence). The CDR3 sequence is 17 residues long. Trimming pared 5 bases from V and 2 bases from J, leaving 16 bases between. The CDR3 loop reads CASSAGARGTGANVLTF. CDR3 nucleotide sequence: TGTGCCAGCAGCGCAGGAGCCCGGGGAACTGGGGCCAACGTCCTGACTTTC.

V is TRBV15 and J is TRBJ1-2, with D uncertain. CDR3 size: 13 residues. From germline, CDR1 is LNHNV and CDR2 YYDKDF (reference sequence). V lost 5 bases and J lost 8, with 15 bases in between. CDR3 in amino acids: CATSGGGLWGYTF. DNA of the CDR3: TGTGCCACCAGCGGAGGCGGGCTGTGGGGCTACACCTTC.

The V gene is TRBV5-1, the J gene TRBJ1-2; 8 positions agree with TRBD1. The CDR3 is 13 amino acids. With 4 bases clipped from V and 7 bases from J, the junction kept 6 bases outside the gene matches. CDR1 is SGHRS and CDR2 is YFSETQ in the germline V gene. The DNA for the CDR3 is TGCGCCAGCAGCACCGGACAGGGAAGTGGCTACACCTTC. Residues: CASSTGQGSGYTF.

This rearrangement joins TRBV5-1 to TRBJ1-4; the match to TRBD1 covers 8 bases. This CDR3 is built from 15 residues. The trim removed 3 bases at V and 5 bases at J, leaving 6 bases unmatched. Germline V lookup: CDR1 SGHRS, CDR2 YFSETQ. CDR3 protein: CASSSQGAGNEKLFF. The DNA for the CDR3 is TGCGCCAGCAGCTCGCAGGGGGCGGGAAATGAAAAACTGTTTTTT.

The chain is built from TRBV19 and TRBJ2-2; 13 bases agree with TRBD2. The length of the CDR3 is 19 residues. The J segment lost 4 bases and the V segment lost 4 bases, leaving 12 bases of the junction unmatched. CDR1 is LNHDA, CDR2 SQIVND, per germline (reference sequence). The CDR3: CASSKGLAGVRLGTGELFF. Written as DNA, the CDR3 is TGTGCCAGTAGTAAAGGACTAGCGGGAGTTCGTTTGGGCACCGGGGAGCTGTTTTTT. The whole variable domain, remainder taken from reference TRBV19 and TRBJ2-2, is DGGITQSPKYLFRKEGQNVTLSCEQNLNHDAMYWYRQDPGQGLRLIYYSQIVNDFQKGDIAEGYSVSREKKESFPLTVTSAQKNPTAFYLCASSKGLAGVRLGTGELFFGEGSRLTVL.